A selection of T cell receptor beta chains follows, all from one sample in a study of cytomegalovirus exposure and HLA in healthy donors. Some clones are missing from TCRdb's copy, which holds only in-frame ones; the method was immunoSEQ multiplex PCR. The sample holds approximately 150,000 clones; about four fifths are singletons and the top ten take approximately 4.5%. Sequences were obtained from PBMCs. Receptors were obtained from a young man in good health and CMV-seronegative. CDR3s include the opening cysteine and the closing phenylalanine or tryptophan. The D gene is left open where the match is weak. Clone size is given for some rows only: seen once, a few or many times, or a class if the clone is expanded.

TGTGCCAGCAGCATTACTAGCCTGCATGAGCAGTTCTTC	CASSITSLHEQFF	TRBV7-9	TRBJ2-1	.	.
TGTGCCAGCAGTTTATCAAACCCGACTGCCTATGGCTACACCTTC	CASSLSNPTAYGYTF	TRBV27	TRBJ1-2	.	.
TGTGCCAGCGGTGGGACTCTGCGGCTAGGTGAGCAGTTCTTC	CASGGTLRLGEQFF	TRBV27	TRBJ2-1	.	.
TGTGCCAGCAGCTTAGGGGGACAGGCGGATTCACCCCTCCACTTT	CASSLGGQADSPLHF	TRBV7-9	TRBJ1-6	TRBD1	once
TGCGCCAGCAGCTTCCCCTACAGCGGGAGGCAAGAGACCCAGTACTTC	CASSFPYSGRQETQYF	TRBV5-1	TRBJ2-5	TRBD2	.
TGTGCCAGCAGTTACCTCAGGGCTTACGAGCAGTACTTC	CASSYLRAYEQYF	TRBV6-5	TRBJ2-7	.	.
TGTGCCAGCAGCTCGAAAACAGGGCCGTTATCCTACGAGCAGTACTTC	CASSSKTGPLSYEQYF	TRBV7-2	TRBJ2-7	.	few
TGTGCCAGCAGTTTAGGGACAGGGTTGAACGGGGCCAACGTCCTGACTTTC	CASSLGTGLNGANVLTF	TRBV28	TRBJ2-6	TRBD1	.
TGTGCCAGCAGCCTAAGACAGGGCTTCTCTGGAAACACCATATATTTT	CASSLRQGFSGNTIYF	TRBV11-2	TRBJ1-3	TRBD1	.
TGTGCCAGCAGTGACACCCTTCAGGCCGGGGGAGAGGACACGATCCAAGAGACCCAGTACTTC	CASSDTLQAGGEDTIQETQYF	TRBV6-4	TRBJ2-5	.	few
TGTGCCAGCAGTTTATCGCTAGCGGGGATCGAGGTCGGGGAGCTGTTTTTT	CASSLSLAGIEVGELFF	TRBV27	TRBJ2-2	TRBD2	.
TGCAGCGTTGTAGAAGCGGGGGGCCGTACTGAAGCTTTCTTT	CSVVEAGGRTEAFF	TRBV29-1	TRBJ1-1	.	.
TGTGCCAGCAGCGTAGGCTGGGGAGGACTCGTGGACACTGAAGCTTTCTTT	CASSVGWGGLVDTEAFF	TRBV9	TRBJ1-1	.	.
TGTGCCAGCAGCTTCCAACTAGCGGGAATCCCCAATGAGCAGTTCTTC	CASSFQLAGIPNEQFF	TRBV13	TRBJ2-1	TRBD2	.
TGTGCCTCCCGACTAGCGGGAGCCTACGAGCAGTACTTC	CASRLAGAYEQYF	TRBV10-3	TRBJ2-7	TRBD2	.
TGTGCCAGCAGCTTTGGCGGCCCTGGGGCCAACGTCCTGACTTTC	CASSFGGPGANVLTF	TRBV5-4	TRBJ2-6	.	.
TGTGCCAGCACCATGGACAGGGGCCCAAACACTGAAGCTTTCTTT	CASTMDRGPNTEAFF	TRBV27	TRBJ1-1	TRBD1	.
TGTGCCAGCAGTCTAACAGGGGGCCCGGATGAAAAACTGTTTTTT	CASSLTGGPDEKLFF	TRBV28	TRBJ1-4	TRBD1	few
TGTGCCAGCAGTGCCCGGAGCAATCAGCCCCAGCATTTT	CASSARSNQPQHF	TRBV6-5	TRBJ1-5	.	.
TGTGCCAGCAGCCAACTACAGGGAAGCATGAACACTGAAGCTTTCTTT	CASSQLQGSMNTEAFF	TRBV14	TRBJ1-1	.	.
TGCGCCAGCAGCCAAGTGGGGGCCGGGGCACGAGGGACTGAAGCTTTCTTT	CASSQVGAGARGTEAFF	TRBV4-3	TRBJ1-1	.	.
TGTGCCAGTACCTATAGGGACATGGCAGATGAGCAGTTCTTC	CASTYRDMADEQFF	TRBV19	TRBJ2-1	.	.
TGTGCCTGGAGTGTAGGCAGGGCTGGGGAGCTGTTTTTT	CAWSVGRAGELFF	TRBV30	TRBJ2-2	.	.
TGTGCCAGCAGCCAAGATCTACCATTCTTGGACACTGAAGCTTTCTTT	CASSQDLPFLDTEAFF	TRBV14	TRBJ1-1	.	.
TGCGCCAGCAGCAGACGGGACAGGCCCTACGAGCAGTACTTC	CASSRRDRPYEQYF	TRBV5-1	TRBJ2-7	TRBD1	once
TGTGCCAGCAGTGAAGAGTTTAATGAAAAACTGTTTTTT	CASSEEFNEKLFF	TRBV25-1	TRBJ1-4	.	few
TGTGCCAGCAGCCCAGGGATGGCCACTGAAGCTTTCTTT	CASSPGMATEAFF	TRBV9	TRBJ1-1	.	.
TGTGCCAGCAGTCCGGACTCCCAGAACACTGAAGCTTTCTTT	CASSPDSQNTEAFF	TRBV28	TRBJ1-1	.	.
TGCAGCGTTCTCCGGGACGGGAGCTCCTACGAGCAGTACTTC	CSVLRDGSSYEQYF	TRBV29-1	TRBJ2-7	.	.
TGTGCCAGCAGTTACATAGGCCCAGGGTCACCCCTCCACTTT	CASSYIGPGSPLHF	TRBV6-5	TRBJ1-6	.	.
TGTGCCAGCAGCGATCTTGGGGGGGAAGGCCAGCCCCAGCATTTT	CASSDLGGEGQPQHF	TRBV28	TRBJ1-5	.	few
TGTGCCAGCAGCTGGCCCAGAGGGGACAAAGACACTGAAGCTTTCTTT	CASSWPRGDKDTEAFF	TRBV7-6	TRBJ1-1	.	once
TGTGCCGGCACCGGGCACTTAGGGGGAGGCTACACCTTC	CAGTGHLGGGYTF	TRBV6-1	TRBJ1-2	.	.
TGTGCCAGCGGTCATATCGGGTCGGATCAGCCCCAGCATTTT	CASGHIGSDQPQHF	TRBV27	TRBJ1-5	.	once
TGCAGCGTCCTGGGCGGGGATAACTATGGCTACACCTTC	CSVLGGDNYGYTF	TRBV29-1	TRBJ1-2	.	.
TGTGCCAGCAGCCGGAGGGTGGCCTACAATGAGCAGTTCTTC	CASSRRVAYNEQFF	TRBV5-6	TRBJ2-1	.	.
TGTGCCGCTCTTAGTTCGATCGAAGCTTTCTTT	CAALSSIEAFF	TRBV28	TRBJ1-1	.	.
TGTGCCAGCAGCCCTCCGGACAGGGGGTACTACGAGCAGTACTTC	CASSPPDRGYYEQYF	TRBV5-4	TRBJ2-7	TRBD1	few
TGCGCCAGCAGCATTAGCGGGCCCCTCTCCTACGAGCAGTACTTC	CASSISGPLSYEQYF	TRBV5-1	TRBJ2-7	TRBD2	.
TGCAGCGGGGCGGGGGTCCTAAACGAGCAGTACTTC	CSGAGVLNEQYF	TRBV29-1	TRBJ2-7	TRBD2	once
TGCGCCAGCACCGGACAGGGAACTCACAATGAGCAGTTCTTC	CASTGQGTHNEQFF	TRBV10-2	TRBJ2-1	TRBD1	few
TGTGCCAGCAGCTTAAGCGAAGGGACAGGGACGGGCTACACCTTC	CASSLSEGTGTGYTF	TRBV7-3	TRBJ1-2	TRBD1	.
TGTGCCATCAGGACGGGTTCCAACGAGCAGTACTTC	CAIRTGSNEQYF	TRBV10-3	TRBJ2-7	.	.
TGTGCCAGCAGTTACTCCGGGACAGGGGATTCACCCCTCCACTTT	CASSYSGTGDSPLHF	TRBV6-5	TRBJ1-6	TRBD1	.
TGTGCCAGCTCACCCCGGGGAGTGCGCACTGAAGCTTTCTTT	CASSPRGVRTEAFF	TRBV18	TRBJ1-1	.	once
TGTGCCAGCTCACCCATAAATACAGGGACAACAGATACGCAGTATTTT	CASSPINTGTTDTQYF	TRBV18	TRBJ2-3	.	few
TGTGCCAGCAGCAAAGGACGTAAGGCAAGGACTAGCGGGAGGGCCGACACCGGGGAGCTGTTTTTT	CASSKGRKARTSGRADTGELFF	TRBV21-1	TRBJ2-2	.	once
TGTGCCAGCAGCCGGAGCTCCTACGAGCAGTACTTC	CASSRSSYEQYF	TRBV27	TRBJ2-7	.	.
TGCGCCAGCAGCTTGATAGGGACAGCCCGCGGCGAGCAGTACTTC	CASSLIGTARGEQYF	TRBV5-1	TRBJ2-7	TRBD1	.
TGTGCCAGCAGTCCACCGGGACAGGGGTACACCATATATTTT	CASSPPGQGYTIYF	TRBV28	TRBJ1-3	TRBD1	.
TGTGCCAGCAGGCAACAGGGCGCAACTAATGAAAAACTGTTTTTT	CASRQQGATNEKLFF	TRBV6-5	TRBJ1-4	.	.
TGTGCCAGCAGCCGTAGGGACAGTCCCCCCTACAATGAGCAGTTCTTC	CASSRRDSPPYNEQFF	TRBV5-4	TRBJ2-1	TRBD1	.
TGTGCCACGTCAGGGATCACTGAAGCTTTCTTT	CATSGITEAFF	TRBV19	TRBJ1-1	.	once
TGTGCCAGCAGCTTGGTTGTCTCGGGGTCGGTCACTGAAGCTTTCTTT	CASSLVVSGSVTEAFF	TRBV5-6	TRBJ1-1	.	few